Below, 7 T cell receptor beta chains from the same sample are listed, as sequenced in a study of blood T cell repertoires in COVID-19. The method was immunoSEQ multiplex PCR; TCRdb's version includes in-frame clones alone and lacks a portion of them. The top ten hold about 8.5% of the sample, which has 90,000 or so clones, around 86% seen once. What was sequenced was peripheral blood. The receptors were gathered from a man aged 45-60 years with active COVID-19.

In its sample, this clone was seen once. CDR3 DNA: TGTGCCAGCAGCCCTCGAGAGGGTAACGTTAATGAAAAACTGTTTTTT. Its protein product is CASSPREGNVNEKLFF. J is TRBJ1-4 and V is TRBV7-9; D gene unclear. The CDR3 loop spans 16 amino acids. CDR1 and CDR2 from the germline V gene are SEHNR and FQNEAQ (reference sequence). Trimming cost V 5 bases and J 4 bases, with 17 bases left between them.

This rearrangement joins TRBV28 to TRBJ2-2; TRBD2 aligns across 8 bases. V shed 6 bases and J 5 bases; nucleotides not matched to a gene: 11. This CDR3 spans 16 amino acids. The germline gives CDR1 MDHEN, CDR2 SYDVKM. The CDR3 protein is CASSPLAGGNTGELFF. The DNA for the CDR3 is TGTGCCAGCAGCCCCCTGGCGGGGGGCAATACCGGGGAGCTGTTTTTT.

The chain uses TRBV5-1 and TRBJ2-2; a possible D gene is TRBD2 (6 bases). The CDR3 loop spans 15 amino acids. V lost 2 bases to trimming and J lost 1 base, with 9 bases between them. The germline gives CDR1 SGHRS, CDR2 YFSETQ. The CDR3 region is CASSFTGENTGELFF. CDR3 coding DNA: TGCGCCAGCAGCTTCACGGGAGAGAACACCGGGGAGCTGTTTTTT.

V is TRBV19 and J is TRBJ2-6; no firm D call. V lost 4 bases, J lost 0 bases, and 7 bases lay in between. Looked up from germline, CDR1 is LNHDA and CDR2 is SQIVND (reference sequence). The CDR3 is 15 amino acids. In nucleotides, the CDR3 is TGTGCCAGTAGTACCCCGGGCTCTGGGGCCAACGTCCTGACTTTC. Residues: CASSTPGSGANVLTF.

As DNA, the CDR3 is TGTGCCAGCAGCCATTCTCCGGGGAGCTCCTACAATGAGCAGTTCTTC. Its translation is CASSHSPGSSYNEQFF. V and J are TRBV3-1 (or the pseudogene TRBV3-2) and TRBJ2-1; a weak D match, TRBD2 (5 bases). V was cut by 3 bases and J by 0 bases, with 12 bases left in between. The CDR3 has 16 amino acids. Per the germline V gene, CDR1 is LGHDT and CDR2 is YNNKEL (reference sequence).

The genes are TRBV29-1 and TRBJ2-5; 8 bases are shared with TRBD2. The CDR3 covers 13 residues. CDR1 is SQVTM, CDR2 ANQGSEA, per germline. With 4 bases clipped from V and 1 base from J, the junction kept 2 bases outside the gene matches. The CDR3 spells CSVATSAQETQYF. The CDR3 nucleotides read TGCAGCGTTGCGACTAGCGCCCAAGAGACCCAGTACTTC.

V is TRBV19 and J is TRBJ2-1; 10 bases map to TRBD2. J gave up 6 bases and V 5 bases, and 7 bases lay outside the gene matches. Germline CDR1 is LNHDA and CDR2 is SQIVND (reference sequence). This CDR3 region has 15 residues. CDR3 bases: TGTGCCAGTAGTTTCGAGCGGGGGGGACTCAATGAGCAGTTCTTC. Amino acid sequence: CASSFERGGLNEQFF.